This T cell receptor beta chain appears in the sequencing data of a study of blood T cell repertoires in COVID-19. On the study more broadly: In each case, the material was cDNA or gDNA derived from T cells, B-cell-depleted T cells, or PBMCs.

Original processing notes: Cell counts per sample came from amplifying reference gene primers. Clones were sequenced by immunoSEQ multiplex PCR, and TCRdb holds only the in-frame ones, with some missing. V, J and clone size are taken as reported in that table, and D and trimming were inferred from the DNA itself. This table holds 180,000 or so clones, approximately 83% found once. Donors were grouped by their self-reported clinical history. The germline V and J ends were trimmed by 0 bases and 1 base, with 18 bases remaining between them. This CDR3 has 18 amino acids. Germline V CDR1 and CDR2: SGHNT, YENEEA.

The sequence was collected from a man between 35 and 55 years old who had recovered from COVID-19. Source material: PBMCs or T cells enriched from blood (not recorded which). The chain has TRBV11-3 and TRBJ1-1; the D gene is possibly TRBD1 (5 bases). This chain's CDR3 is CASSLELGRREENTEAFF. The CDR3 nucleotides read TGTGCCAGCAGCTTAGAATTGGGGCGCCGGGAGGAGAACACTGAAGCTTTCTTT.